The 16 T cell receptor beta chains presented below share a single source sample, sequenced in a study of T cells expressing NK-cell markers. After re-calling the 5' RACE reads, TCRdb lists one entry per CDR3 protein, DNA absent. This table holds 450,000 to 600,000 distinct CDR3 sequences. Sequenced sample: blood T cells: a sorted CD56 or NKG2C T cell subset, CD4+ or CD8+ T cells, or bulk PBMC T cells (not recorded which). The receptors shown here come from a man between 18 and 29 years old in good health.

The chain uses TRBV5-1 and TRBJ2-5; the D call from TCRdb, TRBD1, cannot be confirmed without DNA. From germline, CDR1 is SGHRS and CDR2 YFSETQ. This CDR3 spans 13 amino acids. The CDR3 sequence: CASSSGGGETQYF. Drawing the rest from reference TRBV5-1 and TRBJ2-5, the complete variable domain is KAGVTQTPRYLIKTRGQQVTLSCSPISGHRSVSWYQQTPGQGLQFLFEYFSETQRNKGNFPGRFSGRQFSNSRSEMNVSTLELGDSALYLCASSSGGGETQYFGPGTRLLVL.

The rearrangement joins TRBV13 to TRBJ2-7; checking the TCRdb D call of TRBD1 is not possible without DNA. The CDR3 runs 15 residues. Germline lookup yields CDR1 PRHDT and CDR2 FYEKMQ (reference sequence). CDR3 amino acids: CASSTSGQGRNEQYF.

The V and J genes are TRBV3-1 and TRBJ2-3; lacking DNA, the TRBD2 call made by TCRdb goes unchecked. CDR3 length equals 15 residues. Germline V gene sequence: CDR1 LGHDT, CDR2 YNNKEL (reference sequence). The CDR3 is CASSQGRTSGDTQYF.

The gene calls are TRBV6-6 and TRBJ1-1; TCRdb names TRBD1, which stays unverified in the absence of DNA. The CDR3 has 13 residues. Germline V gives CDR1 MNHNY, CDR2 SVGAGI (reference sequence). The CDR3 reads CASLGGRGTEAFF.

The chain combines TRBV4-2 with TRBJ2-5; TCRdb proposes TRBD2, but this gene call is untestable without DNA. The CDR3 extends over 19 amino acids. CDR1 is LGHNA, CDR2 YNFKEQ, per germline. CDR3 sequence: CASSQKTRAGLAEQETQYF.

The chain is built from TRBV5-4 and TRBJ2-5; TCRdb names TRBD2, which stays unverified in the absence of DNA. CDR3 length equals 15 residues. Germline CDR1 reads SGHNT; CDR2 reads YYREEE (reference sequence). CDR3: CASSAGLAAQETQYF.

This chain connects TRBV28 to TRBJ2-1; the D call of TRBD1 rests on TCRdb alone, since no DNA is present to check it. Germline loops: CDR1 MDHEN, CDR2 SYDVKM. The CDR3 contains 15 residues. CDR3 amino acids: CASSPMTGPRNEQFF.

The gene calls are TRBV11-2 and TRBJ2-1; TCRdb gives TRBD2 as the D gene, but with no DNA this cannot be confirmed. Germline-derived CDR1 and CDR2 are SGHAT and FQNNGV. The CDR3 is made up of 18 amino acids. CDR3 protein: CASSLEGLAGGLYNEQFF.

The chain's CDR3 is CAISGPADSGANTGELFF. This chain uses TRBV10-3 with TRBJ2-2; the D gene TCRdb calls, TRBD1, cannot be checked with no DNA. In germline, CDR1 is ENHRY, CDR2 SYGVKD. The CDR3 sequence is 18 residues long.

V usage is TRBV20-1 and J usage is TRBJ2-3; TCRdb indicates TRBD2, and absent DNA this call remains unverified. This CDR3 is 16 amino acids long. The germline gives CDR1 DFQATT, CDR2 SNEGSKA (reference sequence). The CDR3 protein is CSATRGLDEITDTQYF.

The chain is built from TRBV20-1 and TRBJ2-3. Germline values: CDR1 DFQATT, CDR2 SNEGSKA (reference sequence). The CDR3 covers 12 residues. CDR3 protein: CSAWTRSDTQYF.

The chain couples TRBV20-1 to TRBJ2-4; the D gene TCRdb calls, TRBD2, cannot be checked with no DNA. Germline V gives CDR1 DFQATT, CDR2 SNEGSKA (reference sequence). The CDR3 is made up of 20 amino acids. CDR3 in amino acids: CSARGPGLSPSGRDENIQYF.

The chain carries TRBV5-1 and TRBJ1-1. There are 15 residues in the CDR3. Germline V CDR1 and CDR2: SGHRS, YFSETQ. The CDR3 region is CASSKGPGVDTEAFF.

V is TRBV6-1 and J is TRBJ2-2; as DNA is missing, the TRBD2 call by TCRdb cannot be tested. The CDR3 length is 16 residues. Germline-derived CDR1 and CDR2 are MNHNS and SASEGT. This chain's CDR3 is CASSVEGLAVSGELFF.

This chain connects TRBV3-1 to TRBJ2-7; without DNA, the TCRdb call of TRBD2 cannot be checked. CDR1 and CDR2 from the germline V gene are LGHDT and YNNKEL (reference sequence). The CDR3 covers 18 residues. The CDR3 sequence: CASSQGSGKLADLYEQYF.

This chain uses TRBV3-1 with TRBJ2-7; TCRdb outputs TRBD1, but without DNA this stays unchecked. Germline loops: CDR1 LGHDT, CDR2 YNNKEL (reference sequence). This CDR3 has 15 amino acids. CDR3 amino acids: CASSPGTDPSYEQYF.